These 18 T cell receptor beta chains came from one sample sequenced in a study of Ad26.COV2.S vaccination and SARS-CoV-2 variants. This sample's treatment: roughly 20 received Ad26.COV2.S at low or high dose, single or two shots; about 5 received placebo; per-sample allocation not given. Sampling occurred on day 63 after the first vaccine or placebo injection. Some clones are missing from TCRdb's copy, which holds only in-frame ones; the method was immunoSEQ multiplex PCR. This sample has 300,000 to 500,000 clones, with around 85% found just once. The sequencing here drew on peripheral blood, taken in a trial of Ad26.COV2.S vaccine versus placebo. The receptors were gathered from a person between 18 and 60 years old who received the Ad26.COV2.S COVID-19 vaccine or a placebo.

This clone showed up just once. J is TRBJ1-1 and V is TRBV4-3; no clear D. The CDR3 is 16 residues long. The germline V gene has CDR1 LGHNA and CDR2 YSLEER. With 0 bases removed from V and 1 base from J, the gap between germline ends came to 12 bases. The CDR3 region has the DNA TGCGCCAGCAGCCAAGAGGCCACGTACCAGAACACTGAAGCTTTCTTT. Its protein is CASSQEATYQNTEAFF.

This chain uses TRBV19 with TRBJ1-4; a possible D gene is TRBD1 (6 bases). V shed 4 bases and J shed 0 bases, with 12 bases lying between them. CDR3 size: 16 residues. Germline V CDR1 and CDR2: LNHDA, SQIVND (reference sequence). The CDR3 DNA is TGTGCCAGTAGTAACAGGGAGCTTGCAACTAATGAAAAACTGTTTTTT. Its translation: CASSNRELATNEKLFF. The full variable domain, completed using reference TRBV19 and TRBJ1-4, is DGGITQSPKYLFRKEGQNVTLSCEQNLNHDAMYWYRQDPGQGLRLIYYSQIVNDFQKGDIAEGYSVSREKKESFPLTVTSAQKNPTAFYLCASSNRELATNEKLFFGSGTQLSVL.

The CDR3 sequence: CASSSYRNEQFF. CDR3 in DNA: TGTGCCAGCAGTTCATACAGAAATGAGCAGTTCTTC. V is TRBV27 and J is TRBJ2-1; no clear D gene. The germline V gene has CDR1 MNHEY and CDR2 SMNVEV (reference sequence). V lost 4 bases and J 7 bases, leaving 8 bases between the germline ends. CDR3 length: 12 residues.

The CDR3 nucleotides read TGCGCCAGCAGGCCAACTAGCGGGGGGCGATCCTACGAGCAGTACTTC. Translated, it gives CASRPTSGGRSYEQYF. The J gene is TRBJ2-7, the V gene TRBV5-1; 12 bases map to TRBD2. The junction had 7 bases not matched to a gene; V was cut back by 5 bases and J by 1 base. CDR1 is SGHRS, CDR2 YFSETQ, per germline. CDR3 size: 16 residues. The entire variable domain, with the rest obtained from reference TRBV5-1 and TRBJ2-7, is as follows: KAGVTQTPRYLIKTRGQQVTLSCSPISGHRSVSWYQQTPGQGLQFLFEYFSETQRNKGNFPGRFSGRQFSNSRSEMNVSTLELGDSALYLCASRPTSGGRSYEQYFGPGTRLTVT.

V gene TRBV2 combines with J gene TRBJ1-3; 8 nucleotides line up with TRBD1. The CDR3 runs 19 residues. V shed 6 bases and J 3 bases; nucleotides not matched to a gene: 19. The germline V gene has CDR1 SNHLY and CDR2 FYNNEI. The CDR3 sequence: CASSNPWGQDSRYGNTIYF. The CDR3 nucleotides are TGTGCCAGCAGCAACCCCTGGGGACAGGACTCTAGATATGGAAACACCATATATTTT.

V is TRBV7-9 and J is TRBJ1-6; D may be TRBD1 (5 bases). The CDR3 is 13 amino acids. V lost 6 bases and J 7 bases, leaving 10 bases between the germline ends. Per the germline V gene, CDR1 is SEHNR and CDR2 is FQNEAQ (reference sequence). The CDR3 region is CASRRPGNSPLHF. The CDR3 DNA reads TGTGCCAGCAGGCGACCAGGGAATTCACCCCTCCACTTT. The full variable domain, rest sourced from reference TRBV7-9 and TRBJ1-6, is DTGVSQNPRHKITKRGQNVTFRCDPISEHNRLYWYRQTLGQGPEFLTYFQNEAQLEKSRLLSDRFSAERPKGSFSTLEIQRTEQGDSAMYLCASRRPGNSPLHFGNGTRLTVT.

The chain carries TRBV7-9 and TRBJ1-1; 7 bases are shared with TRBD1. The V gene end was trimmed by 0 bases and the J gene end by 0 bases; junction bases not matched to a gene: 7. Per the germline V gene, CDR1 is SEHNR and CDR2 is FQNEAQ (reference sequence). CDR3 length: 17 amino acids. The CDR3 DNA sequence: TGTGCCAGCAGCTTAGCCGACAGGGCCACCATGAACACTGAAGCTTTCTTT. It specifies CASSLADRATMNTEAFF. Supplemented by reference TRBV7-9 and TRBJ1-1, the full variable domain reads DTGVSQNPRHKITKRGQNVTFRCDPISEHNRLYWYRQTLGQGPEFLTYFQNEAQLEKSRLLSDRFSAERPKGSFSTLEIQRTEQGDSAMYLCASSLADRATMNTEAFFGQGTRLTVV.

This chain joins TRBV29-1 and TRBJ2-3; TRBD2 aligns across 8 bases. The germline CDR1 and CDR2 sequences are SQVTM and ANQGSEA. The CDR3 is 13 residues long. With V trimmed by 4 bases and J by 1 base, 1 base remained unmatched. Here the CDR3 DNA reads TGCAGCGTTGTGCGGGGGGGCACAGATACGCAGTATTTT. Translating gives CSVVRGGTDTQYF.

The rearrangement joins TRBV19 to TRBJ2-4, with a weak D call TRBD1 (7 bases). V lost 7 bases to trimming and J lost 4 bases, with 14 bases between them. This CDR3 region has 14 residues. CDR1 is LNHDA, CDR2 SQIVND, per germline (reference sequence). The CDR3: CASTLRGDKNIQYF. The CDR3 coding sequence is TGTGCCAGTACCCTCAGGGGGGATAAAAACATTCAGTACTTC.

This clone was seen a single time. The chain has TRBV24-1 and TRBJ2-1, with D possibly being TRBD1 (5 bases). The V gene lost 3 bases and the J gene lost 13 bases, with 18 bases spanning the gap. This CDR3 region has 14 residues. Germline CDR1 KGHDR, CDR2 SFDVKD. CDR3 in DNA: TGTGCCACCAGTGATAATGGACAACTTTATACTCAGTTCTTC. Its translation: CATSDNGQLYTQFF.

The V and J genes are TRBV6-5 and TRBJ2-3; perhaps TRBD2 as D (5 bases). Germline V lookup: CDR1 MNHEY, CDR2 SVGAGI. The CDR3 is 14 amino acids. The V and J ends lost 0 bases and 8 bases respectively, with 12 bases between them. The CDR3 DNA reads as TGTGCCAGCAGTTACTCCGAGCTAGCCAGTACGCAGTATTTT. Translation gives CASSYSELASTQYF.

This chain's CDR3 is CASSPTSVRVETQYF. CDR3 in DNA: TGTGCCAGCAGTCCAACGTCAGTTCGGGTAGAGACCCAGTACTTC. The genes are TRBV7-9 and TRBJ2-5; no reliable D call. V lost 6 bases to trimming and J lost 4 bases, with 18 bases between them. This CDR3 spans 15 amino acids. Germline CDR1 SEHNR, CDR2 FQNEAQ (reference sequence). Using reference TRBV7-9 and TRBJ2-5 for the parts outside the CDR3, the full variable domain is DTGVSQNPRHKITKRGQNVTFRCDPISEHNRLYWYRQTLGQGPEFLTYFQNEAQLEKSRLLSDRFSAERPKGSFSTLEIQRTEQGDSAMYLCASSPTSVRVETQYFGPGTRLLVL.

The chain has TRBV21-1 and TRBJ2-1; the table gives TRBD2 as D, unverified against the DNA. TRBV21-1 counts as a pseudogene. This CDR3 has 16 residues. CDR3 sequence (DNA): TGTGCCAGCAGCAAAGGAGGAGCGGGGGGATACAATGAGCAGTTCTTC. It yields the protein CASSKGGAGGYNEQFF.

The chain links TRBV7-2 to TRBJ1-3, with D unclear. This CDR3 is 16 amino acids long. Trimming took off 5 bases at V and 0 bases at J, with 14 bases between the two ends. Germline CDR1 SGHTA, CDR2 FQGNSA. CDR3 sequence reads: CASSPRTWGSGNTIYF. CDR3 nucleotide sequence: TGTGCCAGCAGCCCCCGGACCTGGGGCTCTGGAAACACCATATATTTT.

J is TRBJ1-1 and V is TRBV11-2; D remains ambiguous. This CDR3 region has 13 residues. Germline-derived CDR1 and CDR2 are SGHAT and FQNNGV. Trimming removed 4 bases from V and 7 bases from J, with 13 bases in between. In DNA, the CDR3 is TGTGCCAGCAGCTCGACCTACGGGTTTGAAGCTTTCTTT. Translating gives CASSSTYGFEAFF. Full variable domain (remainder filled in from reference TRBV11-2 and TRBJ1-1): EAGVAQSPRYKIIEKRQSVAFWCNPISGHATLYWYQQILGQGPKLLIQFQNNGVVDDSQLPKDRFSAERLKGVDSTLKIQPAKLEDSAVYLCASSSTYGFEAFFGQGTRLTVV.

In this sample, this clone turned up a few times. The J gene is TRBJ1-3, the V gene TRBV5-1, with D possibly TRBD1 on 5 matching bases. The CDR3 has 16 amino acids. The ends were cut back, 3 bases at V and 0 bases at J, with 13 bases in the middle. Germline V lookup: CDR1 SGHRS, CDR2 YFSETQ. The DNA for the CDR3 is TGCGCCAGCAGCTCGGGGGTCCTTCACTCTGGAAACACCATATATTTT. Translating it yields CASSSGVLHSGNTIYF.

The CDR3 nucleotides read TGTGCCTGGAGTGTAGCGCGAGGCTACACCTTC. Translation: CAWSVARGYTF. The rearrangement joins TRBV30 to TRBJ1-2; D is undetermined. The CDR3 contains 11 residues. Germline lookup yields CDR1 GTSNPN and CDR2 SVGIG (reference sequence). Trimming stripped 0 bases from V and 8 bases from J, with 7 bases between. The complete variable domain, with remaining parts taken from reference TRBV30 and TRBJ1-2, reads SQTIHQWPATLVQPVGSPLSLECTVEGTSNPNLYWYRQAAGRGLQLLFYSVGIGQISSEVPQNLSASRPQDRQFILSSKKLLLSDSGFYLCAWSVARGYTFGSGTRLTVV.

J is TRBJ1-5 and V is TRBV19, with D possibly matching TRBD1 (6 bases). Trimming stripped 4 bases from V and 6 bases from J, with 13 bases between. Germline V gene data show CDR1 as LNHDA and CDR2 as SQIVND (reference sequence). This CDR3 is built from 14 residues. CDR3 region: CASSNGGGGQPQHF. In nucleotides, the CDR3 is TGTGCCAGTAGTAATGGGGGCGGTGGTCAGCCCCAGCATTTT.